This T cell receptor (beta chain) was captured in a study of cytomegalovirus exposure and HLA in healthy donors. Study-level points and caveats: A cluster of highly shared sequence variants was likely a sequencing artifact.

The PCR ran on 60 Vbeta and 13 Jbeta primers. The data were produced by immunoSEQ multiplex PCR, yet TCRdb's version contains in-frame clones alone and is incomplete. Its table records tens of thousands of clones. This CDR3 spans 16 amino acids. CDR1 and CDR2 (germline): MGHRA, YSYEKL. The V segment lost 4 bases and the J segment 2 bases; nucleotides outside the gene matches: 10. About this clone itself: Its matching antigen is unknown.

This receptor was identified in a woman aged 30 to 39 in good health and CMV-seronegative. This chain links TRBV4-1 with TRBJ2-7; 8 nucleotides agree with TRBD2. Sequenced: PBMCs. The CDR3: CASSPSGSGVAYEQYF. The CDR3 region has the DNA TGCGCCAGCAGCCCTTCTGGTAGCGGGGTCGCCTACGAGCAGTACTTC.